The entry that follows covers one T cell receptor beta chain sequence. These data originate in a study of blood T cell repertoires in COVID-19. About the research overall: Acute-phase and convalescent COVID-19 samples originated in the United States, Italy and Spain. PBMCs, B-cell-depleted T cells, or T cells were the source of the cDNA or gDNA that made up the material.

One Seattle source followed patients from active infection through their disease course. Original methodology: Reference gene primer amplification yielded estimated nucleated cell counts. Assay used: immunoSEQ multiplex PCR; TCRdb lists only in-frame clones, some missing. The DNA was the basis for D and trimming; V, J and clone size are from that table. Of more than 350,000 clones in the sample, approximately 87% were seen once. Trimming removed 4 bases from V and 3 bases from J, with 13 bases in between. The germline V gene has CDR1 LGHNA and CDR2 YSLEER. The CDR3 covers 14 residues. The sequence was obtained from a woman aged 25-40 years with COVID-19, enrolled during active disease. The V gene is TRBV4-3, the J gene TRBJ2-7; maybe TRBD1 (5 bases). Specimen: peripheral blood. As DNA, the CDR3 is TGCGCCAGCAGCCCCGACAGTCGGCACTACGAGCAGTACTTC. Protein sequence: CASSPDSRHYEQYF.